A selection of T cell receptor beta chains follows, all from one sample in a study of blood T cell repertoires in COVID-19. Using immunoSEQ multiplex PCR, the repertoire was profiled, and TCRdb retains in-frame clones only, with some absent. The sample records 250,000 or so clones, around 91% being singletons. Sequenced sample: peripheral blood. The receptors shown here come from an older woman with COVID-19, enrolled during active disease. CDR3s include the opening cysteine and the closing phenylalanine or tryptophan. The order of the fields is CDR3 protein, CDR3 DNA, clone size, D gene, V gene, J gene. D genes are given only for firm matches. The listing skips clone size in some rows; elsewhere it reads once, few, many or a size class.

CDR3 protein: CASSVSLTEAFF
CDR3 DNA: TGTGCCAGCAGCGTAAGCCTGACTGAAGCTTTCTTT
clone size: NA
D gene: NA
V gene: TRBV7-8
J gene: TRBJ1-1

CDR3 protein: CASSMGQGRTYEQYF
CDR3 DNA: TGTGCCAGTAGTATGGGACAGGGGCGAACCTACGAGCAGTACTTC
clone size: NA
D gene: TRBD1
V gene: TRBV19
J gene: TRBJ2-7

CDR3 protein: CAISESMGGASGSPLHF
CDR3 DNA: TGTGCCATCAGTGAGTCAATGGGGGGGGCATCAGGTTCACCCCTCCACTTT
clone size: NA
D gene: NA
V gene: TRBV10-3
J gene: TRBJ1-6

CDR3 protein: CASSPSPGTGDNYGYTF
CDR3 DNA: TGTGCCAGCAGTCCTAGCCCCGGGACAGGGGACAACTATGGCTACACCTTC
clone size: NA
D gene: TRBD1
V gene: TRBV27
J gene: TRBJ1-2

CDR3 protein: CASSQPRTGVNTEAFF
CDR3 DNA: TGCGCCAGCAGCCAACCTCGGACAGGGGTGAACACTGAAGCTTTCTTT
clone size: NA
D gene: TRBD1
V gene: TRBV4-1
J gene: TRBJ1-1

CDR3 protein: CASSTRTGKGGNTIYF
CDR3 DNA: TGTGCCAGCAGTACCCGAACAGGGAAAGGTGGAAACACCATATATTTT
clone size: NA
D gene: NA
V gene: TRBV6-6
J gene: TRBJ1-3

CDR3 protein: CAISLDINYGYTF
CDR3 DNA: TGTGCCATCAGCTTAGATATTAACTATGGCTACACCTTC
clone size: NA
D gene: NA
V gene: TRBV10-3
J gene: TRBJ1-2

CDR3 protein: CAISELTRDRGERGQYF
CDR3 DNA: TGTGCCATCAGTGAGTTGACGAGAGACAGGGGGGAGAGAGGGCAGTACTTC
clone size: NA
D gene: TRBD1
V gene: TRBV10-3
J gene: TRBJ2-7

CDR3 protein: CASSSNRGLSYGYTF
CDR3 DNA: TGTGCCAGCAGCTCCAACAGGGGACTCAGCTATGGCTACACCTTC
clone size: NA
D gene: TRBD1
V gene: TRBV5-4
J gene: TRBJ1-2

CDR3 protein: CASSPRRTGNTEAFF
CDR3 DNA: TGTGCCAGCAGCCCACGGCGAACGGGGAACACTGAAGCTTTCTTT
clone size: once
D gene: NA
V gene: TRBV6-6
J gene: TRBJ1-1

CDR3 protein: CASSASQGGGTEAFF
CDR3 DNA: TGTGCCAGCAGCGCAAGTCAGGGGGGTGGCACTGAAGCTTTCTTT
clone size: NA
D gene: TRBD1
V gene: TRBV7-2
J gene: TRBJ1-1

CDR3 protein: CASSLDPYRQYF
CDR3 DNA: TGTGCCAGCAGTCTCGATCCCTACAGGCAGTACTTC
clone size: once
D gene: NA
V gene: TRBV12-3/TRBV12-4
J gene: TRBJ2-7

CDR3 protein: CASSYALLNTEAFF
CDR3 DNA: TGTGCCAGCAGTTACGCACTCCTGAACACTGAAGCTTTCTTT
clone size: NA
D gene: NA
V gene: TRBV6-6
J gene: TRBJ1-1

CDR3 protein: CAISGGGQFHYTF
CDR3 DNA: TGTGCCATCAGTGGCGGGGGGCAATTTCACTACACCTTC
clone size: once
D gene: NA
V gene: TRBV10-3
J gene: TRBJ1-2

CDR3 protein: CASSQDPQGIGHEQYF
CDR3 DNA: TGCGCCAGCAGCCAAGACCCCCAGGGCATAGGGCACGAGCAGTACTTC
clone size: NA
D gene: NA
V gene: TRBV4-3
J gene: TRBJ2-7

CDR3 protein: CASRSTGFQNTIYF
CDR3 DNA: TGTGCCAGCAGATCGACAGGGTTTCAGAACACCATATATTTT
clone size: NA
D gene: TRBD1
V gene: TRBV5-6
J gene: TRBJ1-3

CDR3 protein: CASSLARLTGELFF
CDR3 DNA: TGTGCCAGCAGCTTAGCCCGACTTACCGGGGAGCTGTTTTTT
clone size: once
D gene: NA
V gene: TRBV7-2
J gene: TRBJ2-2

CDR3 protein: CAIKGTGRSYEQYF
CDR3 DNA: TGTGCCATCAAGGGGACAGGGAGGTCGTACGAGCAGTACTTC
clone size: NA
D gene: TRBD1
V gene: TRBV10-3
J gene: TRBJ2-7

CDR3 protein: CASSPGGYNEQFF
CDR3 DNA: TGTGCCAGCAGTCCAGGGGGCTATAATGAGCAGTTCTTC
clone size: NA
D gene: TRBD1
V gene: TRBV2
J gene: TRBJ2-1

CDR3 protein: CASSVRDRGLSGTEAFF
CDR3 DNA: TGTGCCAGCAGTGTCCGGGACAGGGGGCTCTCGGGCACTGAAGCTTTCTTT
clone size: few
D gene: TRBD1
V gene: TRBV6-1
J gene: TRBJ1-1

CDR3 protein: CASSLWTGGLGTEAFF
CDR3 DNA: TGTGCCAGCAGTTTATGGACAGGGGGGCTTGGGACTGAAGCTTTCTTT
clone size: NA
D gene: TRBD1
V gene: TRBV27
J gene: TRBJ1-1

CDR3 protein: CASSQDRGLYTEAFF
CDR3 DNA: TGCGCCAGCAGCCAAGACAGGGGGCTCTACACTGAAGCTTTCTTT
clone size: NA
D gene: TRBD1
V gene: TRBV4-3
J gene: TRBJ1-1